This T cell receptor beta chain was profiled in a study of T-cell reconstitution after alpha-beta-depleted transplantation in children. Construction of the TCRbeta library involved unique molecular identifiers. TCRdb re-derived calls from the PCR reads in MiXCR, one entry per CDR3 protein. The sample carries hundreds of thousands of distinct CDR3 sequences, 12% recorded once. The clonotype comes from a human donor who donated a stem cell graft to a child with combined immunodeficiency. The material sequenced was PBMCs from the stem cell graft donor, taken from the stem cell graft.

This CDR3 is CASSPLTENTEAFF. Written as DNA, the CDR3 is TGTGCCAGCTCACCCCTTACAGAGAACACTGAAGCTTTCTTT. This sequence joins TRBV18 and TRBJ1-1; D is undetermined. V lost 3 bases, J lost 1 base, and 9 bases lay in between. Germline V gene lookup returns CDR1 KGHSH and CDR2 LQKENI. This CDR3 comprises 14 residues.